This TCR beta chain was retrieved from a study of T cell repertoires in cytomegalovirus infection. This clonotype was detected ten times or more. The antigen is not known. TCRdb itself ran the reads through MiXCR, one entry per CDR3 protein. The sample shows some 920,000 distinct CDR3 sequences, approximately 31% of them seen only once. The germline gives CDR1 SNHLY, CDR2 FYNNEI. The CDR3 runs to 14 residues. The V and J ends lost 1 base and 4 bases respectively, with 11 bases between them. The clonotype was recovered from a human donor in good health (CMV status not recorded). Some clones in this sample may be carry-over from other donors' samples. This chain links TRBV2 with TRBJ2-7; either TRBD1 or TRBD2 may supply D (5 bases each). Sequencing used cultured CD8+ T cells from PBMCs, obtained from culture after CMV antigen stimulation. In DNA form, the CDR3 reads TGTGCCAGCAGTGAAGGGGACCAGACGTACGAGCAGTACTTC. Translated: CASSEGDQTYEQYF. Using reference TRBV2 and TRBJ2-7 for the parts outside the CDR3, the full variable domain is EPEVTQTPSHQVTQMGQEVILRCVPISNHLYFYWYRQILGQKVEFLVSFYNNEISEKSEIFDDQFSVERPDGSNFTLKIRSTKLEDSAMYFCASSEGDQTYEQYFGPGTRLTVT.